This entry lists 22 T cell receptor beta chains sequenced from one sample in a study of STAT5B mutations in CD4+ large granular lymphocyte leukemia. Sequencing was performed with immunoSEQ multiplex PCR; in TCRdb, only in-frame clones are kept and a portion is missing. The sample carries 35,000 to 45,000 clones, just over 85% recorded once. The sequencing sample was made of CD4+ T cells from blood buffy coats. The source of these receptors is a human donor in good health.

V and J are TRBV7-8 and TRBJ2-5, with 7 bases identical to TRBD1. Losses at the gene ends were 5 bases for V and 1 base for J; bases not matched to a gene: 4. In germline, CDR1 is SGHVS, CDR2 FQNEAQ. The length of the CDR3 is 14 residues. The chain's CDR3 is CASSPRTGQETQYF. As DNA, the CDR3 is TGTGCCAGCAGCCCGAGGACAGGCCAAGAGACCCAGTACTTC.

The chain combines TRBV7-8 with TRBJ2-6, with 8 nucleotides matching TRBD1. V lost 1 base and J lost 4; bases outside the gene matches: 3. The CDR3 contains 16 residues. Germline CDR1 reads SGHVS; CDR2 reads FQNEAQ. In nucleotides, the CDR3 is TGTGCCAGCAGCTTAGACAGGGGGTCCGGGGCCAACGTCCTGACTTTC. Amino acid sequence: CASSLDRGSGANVLTF.

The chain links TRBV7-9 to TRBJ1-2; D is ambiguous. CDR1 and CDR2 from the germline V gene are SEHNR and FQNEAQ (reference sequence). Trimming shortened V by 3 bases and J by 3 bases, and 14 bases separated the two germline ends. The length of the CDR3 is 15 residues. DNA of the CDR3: TGTGCCAGCAGCTTCCCTGCGCGGGGTGACTATGGCTACACCTTC. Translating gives CASSFPARGDYGYTF.

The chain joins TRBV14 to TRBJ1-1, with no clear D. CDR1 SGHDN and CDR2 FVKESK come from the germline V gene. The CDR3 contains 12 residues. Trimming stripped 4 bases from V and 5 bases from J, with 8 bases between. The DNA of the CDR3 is TGTGCCAGCAGCCGGATAGAGACTGAAGCTTTCTTT. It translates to CASSRIETEAFF.

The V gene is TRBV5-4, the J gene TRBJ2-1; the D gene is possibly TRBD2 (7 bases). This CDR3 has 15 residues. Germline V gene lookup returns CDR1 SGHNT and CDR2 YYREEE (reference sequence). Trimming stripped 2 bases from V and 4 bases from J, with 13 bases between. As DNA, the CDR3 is TGTGCCAGCAGCTTCCGGCGGGGGCCTTACAATGAGCAGTTCTTC. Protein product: CASSFRRGPYNEQFF.

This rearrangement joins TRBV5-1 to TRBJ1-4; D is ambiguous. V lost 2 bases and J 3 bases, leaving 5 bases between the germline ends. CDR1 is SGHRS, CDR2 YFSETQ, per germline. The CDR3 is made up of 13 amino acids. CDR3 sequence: CASSLGSNEKLFF. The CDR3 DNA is TGCGCCAGCAGCTTAGGATCTAATGAAAAACTGTTTTTT.

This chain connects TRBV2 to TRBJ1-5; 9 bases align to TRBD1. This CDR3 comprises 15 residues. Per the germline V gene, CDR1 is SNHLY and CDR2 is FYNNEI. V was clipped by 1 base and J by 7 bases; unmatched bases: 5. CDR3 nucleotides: TGTGCCAGCAGTGAAGGACAGGGGGATGTGCAGCCCCAGCATTTT. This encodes CASSEGQGDVQPQHF. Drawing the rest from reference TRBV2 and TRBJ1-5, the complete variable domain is EPEVTQTPSHQVTQMGQEVILRCVPISNHLYFYWYRQILGQKVEFLVSFYNNEISEKSEIFDDQFSVERPDGSNFTLKIRSTKLEDSAMYFCASSEGQGDVQPQHFGDGTRLSIL.

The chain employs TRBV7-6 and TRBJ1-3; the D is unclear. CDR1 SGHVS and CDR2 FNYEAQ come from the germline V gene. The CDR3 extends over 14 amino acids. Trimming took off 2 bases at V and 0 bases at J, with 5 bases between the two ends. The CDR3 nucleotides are TGTGCCAGCAGCTTATATAGCTCTGGAAACACCATATATTTT. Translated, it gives CASSLYSSGNTIYF.

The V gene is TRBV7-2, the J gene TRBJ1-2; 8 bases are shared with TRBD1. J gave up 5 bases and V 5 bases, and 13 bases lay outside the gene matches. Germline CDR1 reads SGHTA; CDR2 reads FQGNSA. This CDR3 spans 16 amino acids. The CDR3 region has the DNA TGTGCCAGCAGCACGCGGACAGGGACCACCTCATATGGCTACACCTTC. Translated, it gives CASSTRTGTTSYGYTF. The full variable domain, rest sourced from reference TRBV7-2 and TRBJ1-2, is GAGVSQSPSNKVTEKGKDVELRCDPISGHTALYWYRQSLGQGLEFLIYFQGNSAPDKSGLPSDRFSAERTGGSVSTLTIQRTQQEDSAVYLCASSTRTGTTSYGYTFGSGTRLTVV.

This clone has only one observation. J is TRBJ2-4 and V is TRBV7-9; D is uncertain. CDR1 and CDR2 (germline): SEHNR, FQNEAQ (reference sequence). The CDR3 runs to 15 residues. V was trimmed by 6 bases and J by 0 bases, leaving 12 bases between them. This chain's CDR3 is CASSGGGRAKNIQYF. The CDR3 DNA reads TGTGCCAGCAGTGGTGGCGGAAGAGCCAAAAACATTCAGTACTTC.

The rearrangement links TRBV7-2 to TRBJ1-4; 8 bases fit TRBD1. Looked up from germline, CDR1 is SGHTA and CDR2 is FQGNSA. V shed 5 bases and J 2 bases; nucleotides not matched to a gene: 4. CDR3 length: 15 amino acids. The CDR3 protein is CASSRTGGTNEKLFF. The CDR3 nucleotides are TGTGCCAGCAGCCGAACAGGGGGGACTAATGAAAAACTGTTTTTT.

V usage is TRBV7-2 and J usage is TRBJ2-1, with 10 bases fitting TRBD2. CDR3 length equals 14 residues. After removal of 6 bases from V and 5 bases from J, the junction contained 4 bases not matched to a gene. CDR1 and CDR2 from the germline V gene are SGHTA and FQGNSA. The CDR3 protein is CASSLLAGNNEQFF. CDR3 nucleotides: TGTGCCAGCAGTCTACTAGCGGGGAACAATGAGCAGTTCTTC.

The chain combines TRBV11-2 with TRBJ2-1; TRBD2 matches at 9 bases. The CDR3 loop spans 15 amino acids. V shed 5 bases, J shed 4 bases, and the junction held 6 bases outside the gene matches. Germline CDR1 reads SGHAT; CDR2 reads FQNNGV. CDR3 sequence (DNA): TGTGCCAGCAGCCCATCTAGCGGGAATTACAATGAGCAGTTCTTC. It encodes CASSPSSGNYNEQFF.

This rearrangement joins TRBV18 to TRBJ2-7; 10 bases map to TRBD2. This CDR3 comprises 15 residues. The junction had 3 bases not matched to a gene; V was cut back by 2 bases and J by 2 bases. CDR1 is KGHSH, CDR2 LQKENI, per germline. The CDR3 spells CASSPGLAGAYEQYF. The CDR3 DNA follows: TGTGCCAGCTCACCAGGTCTAGCGGGAGCCTACGAGCAGTACTTC.

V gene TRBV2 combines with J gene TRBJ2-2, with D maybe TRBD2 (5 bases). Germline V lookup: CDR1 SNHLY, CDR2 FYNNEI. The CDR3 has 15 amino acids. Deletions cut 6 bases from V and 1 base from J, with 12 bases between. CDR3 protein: CASRRAALNTGELFF. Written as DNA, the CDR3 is TGTGCCAGCAGGAGAGCGGCTTTGAACACCGGGGAGCTGTTTTTT.

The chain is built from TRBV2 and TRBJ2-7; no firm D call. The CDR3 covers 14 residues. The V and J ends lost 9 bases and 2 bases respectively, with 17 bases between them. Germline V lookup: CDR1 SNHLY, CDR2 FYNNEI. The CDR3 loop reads CASRTAVSAYEQYF. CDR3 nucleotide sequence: TGTGCCAGTCGCACGGCGGTTTCAGCCTACGAGCAGTACTTC.

CDR3 protein: CASNTGRERNTEAFF. The CDR3 DNA reads TGTGCCAGTAACACGGGACGGGAAAGAAACACTGAAGCTTTCTTT. The J gene is TRBJ1-1, the V gene TRBV19; D perhaps matches TRBD1 (5 bases). The germline V gene encodes CDR1 LNHDA and CDR2 SQIVND (reference sequence). The CDR3 is 15 amino acids. V was pared by 7 bases and J by 2 bases, with 17 bases between.

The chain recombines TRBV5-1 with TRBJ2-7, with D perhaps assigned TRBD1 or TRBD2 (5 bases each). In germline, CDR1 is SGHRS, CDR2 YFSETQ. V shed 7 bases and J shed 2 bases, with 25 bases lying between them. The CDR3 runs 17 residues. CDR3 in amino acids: CASGRGRGLDGTYEQYF. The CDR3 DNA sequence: TGCGCCAGCGGAAGGGGCCGGGGCCTGGACGGCACCTACGAGCAGTACTTC.

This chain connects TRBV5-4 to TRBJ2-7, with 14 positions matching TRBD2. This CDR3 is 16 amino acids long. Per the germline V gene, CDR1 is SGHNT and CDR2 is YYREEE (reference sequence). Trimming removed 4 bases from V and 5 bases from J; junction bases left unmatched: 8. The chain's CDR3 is CASSARLAGGVHEQYF. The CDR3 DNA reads TGTGCCAGCAGCGCCCGACTAGCGGGAGGGGTCCACGAGCAGTACTTC.

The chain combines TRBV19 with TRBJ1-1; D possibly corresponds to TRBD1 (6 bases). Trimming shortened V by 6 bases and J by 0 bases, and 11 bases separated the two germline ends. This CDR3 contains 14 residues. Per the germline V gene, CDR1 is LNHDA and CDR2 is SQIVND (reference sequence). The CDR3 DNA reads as TGTGCCAGTAGCCGAGGGGGGATGAACACTGAAGCTTTCTTT. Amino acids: CASSRGGMNTEAFF.

CDR3 in amino acids: CASSLGPSSYEQYF. The CDR3 coding sequence is TGTGCCAGCAGCCTCGGGCCCAGCTCCTACGAGCAGTACTTC. The chain links TRBV9 to TRBJ2-7; D is uncertain. Per germline, CDR1 SGDLS and CDR2 YYNGEE. This CDR3 is 14 amino acids long. Trimming took 4 bases from V and 0 from J, leaving 11 bases between them.

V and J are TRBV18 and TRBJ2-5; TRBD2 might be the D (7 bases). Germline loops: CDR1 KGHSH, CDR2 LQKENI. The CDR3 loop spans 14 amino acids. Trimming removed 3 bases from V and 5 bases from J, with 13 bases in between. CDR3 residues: CASSPPGGLETQYF. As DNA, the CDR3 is TGTGCCAGCTCACCTCCCGGGGGGCTGGAGACCCAGTACTTC.